This T cell receptor (beta chain) was captured in a study of response to subunit inactivated influenza vaccine. The study, taken as a whole, reports: Only a handful of new T cells, the authors suggested, are recruited with each seasonal influenza vaccination.

V lost 6 bases and J 0 bases, leaving 18 bases between the germline ends. The CDR3 is 17 residues long. This clonotype was recorded many times. Its antigen remains unknown. TCRdb re-called the RT-PCR reads through MiXCR, storing one row per CDR3 protein. The repertoire holds about 180,000 distinct CDR3 sequences, about a tenth seen once, with approximately 10% in the top ten. This specimen consisted of non-naive T cells sorted from PBMCs, obtained on the day of vaccination. This chain links TRBV12-3 or TRBV12-4 with TRBJ2-1; D remains ambiguous. This clonotype was sampled from a man aged 50-59 years who received an inactivated influenza vaccine. This CDR3 is CASSHRGRVISYNEQFF. In DNA form, the CDR3 reads TGTGCCAGCAGCCATCGTGGTCGGGTGATCTCCTACAATGAGCAGTTCTTC.